The 2 T cell receptor beta chains below all came from one sample that was sequenced in a study of technical replicates of blood from a handful of donors. This table comes from immunoSEQ multiplex PCR, and its TCRdb copy is limited to in-frame clones, with some not included. Of approximately 76,000 clones in the sample, 75% to 95% were seen once. The sample taken for sequencing was T cells isolated from PBMCs. These receptors originate from a human donor in good health.

The rearrangement uses TRBV28 and TRBJ2-7, with 7 bases fitting TRBD1. The germline V gene encodes CDR1 MDHEN and CDR2 SYDVKM. Losses at the gene ends were 6 bases for V and 2 bases for J; bases not matched to a gene: 4. CDR3 length: 13 amino acids. In DNA form, the CDR3 reads TGTGCCAGCAGACAGGGGCATACCTACGAGCAGTACTTC. Protein: CASRQGHTYEQYF.

V and J are TRBV11-2 and TRBJ2-7; 10 bases map to TRBD1. V shed 2 bases and J 4 bases; nucleotides not matched to a gene: 5. The CDR3 has 15 residues. Germline V gene data show CDR1 as SGHAT and CDR2 as FQNNGV. The CDR3 DNA follows: TGTGCCAGCAGCTTATACGGGACAGGGGATTACGAGCAGTACTTC. Encoded protein: CASSLYGTGDYEQYF.